Below, 27 T cell receptor beta chains from the same sample are listed, as sequenced in a study of T cell repertoires in cytomegalovirus infection. TCRdb redid the calling of the reads with MiXCR, one entry per CDR3 protein. Seen here are about 140,000 distinct CDR3 sequences, roughly 6% observed once, and the top ten hold 15% to 20%. The sample comprised PBMCs. These receptors all stem from a human donor in good health (CMV status not recorded). Some clones in this sample may be carry-over from other donors' samples.

This clonotype appeared many times. The genes are TRBV28 and TRBJ2-6; TRBD1 agrees at 9 bases. Germline V CDR1 and CDR2: MDHEN, SYDVKM. The CDR3 runs to 16 residues. V lost 7 bases, J lost 4 bases, and 8 bases stayed unmatched. CDR3 coding DNA: TGTGCCAGCACCTTGGGGACAGGGACCGGGGCCAACGTCCTGACTTTC. Amino acid sequence: CASTLGTGTGANVLTF.

The J gene is TRBJ1-4, the V gene TRBV3-1; D not resolved. V was pared by 1 base and J by 10 bases, with 4 bases between. Germline assignment: CDR1 LGHDT and CDR2 YNNKEL (reference sequence). The CDR3 totals 11 residues. CDR3: CASSQGAKLFF. The CDR3, as DNA: TGTGCCAGCAGCCAAGGAGCAAAACTGTTTTTT. Combining the CDR3 with reference TRBV3-1 and TRBJ1-4 gives the whole variable domain DTAVSQTPKYLVTQMGNDKSIKCEQNLGHDTMYWYKQDSKKFLKIMFSYNNKELIINETVPNRFSPKSPDKAHLNLHINSLELGDSAVYFCASSQGAKLFFGSGTQLSVL.

This clonotype was seen at least ten times. The chain recombines TRBV28 with TRBJ2-3; D ambiguous. The CDR3 runs to 13 residues. Germline CDR1 reads MDHEN; CDR2 reads SYDVKM. Trimming shortened V by 2 bases and J by 2 bases, and 5 bases separated the two germline ends. In DNA, the CDR3 is TGTGCCAGCAGTTTAGGGATCACAGATACGCAGTATTTT. It specifies CASSLGITDTQYF.

This clonotype was found a few times. This chain links TRBV12-3 or TRBV12-4 with TRBJ1-4, with D tentatively TRBD1 (5 bases). The CDR3 has 14 residues. V lost 1 base, J lost 10 bases, and 13 bases lay in between. The CDR3 protein is CASSLGTIQGKLFF. Here the CDR3 DNA reads TGTGCCAGCAGTTTAGGGACCATTCAGGGAAAACTGTTTTTT.

The chain recombines TRBV28 with TRBJ2-4; TRBD1 matches 8 bases. V shed 5 bases, J shed 6 bases, and the junction held 18 bases outside the gene matches. CDR1 and CDR2 (germline): MDHEN, SYDVKM. This CDR3 is 18 amino acids long. CDR3 sequence reads: CASSPYRSDRGNRNIQYF. The CDR3 nucleotides are TGTGCCAGCAGTCCGTACCGGAGTGACAGGGGCAATAGAAACATTCAGTACTTC. The variable domain in full, with the rest retrieved from reference TRBV28 and TRBJ2-4, is DVKVTQSSRYLVKRTGEKVFLECVQDMDHENMFWYRQDPGLGLRLIYFSYDVKMKEKGDIPEGYSVSREKKERFSLILESASTNQTSMYLCASSPYRSDRGNRNIQYFGAGTRLSVL.

This sequence joins TRBV6-2 or TRBV6-3 and TRBJ2-1; perhaps TRBD2 as D (5 bases). Looked up from germline, CDR1 is MNHEY and CDR2 is SVGEGT. The ends were cut back, 2 bases at V and 5 bases at J, with 10 bases in the middle. The CDR3 has 14 amino acids. CDR3 amino acids: CASSYPTTNNEQFF. Here the CDR3 DNA reads TGTGCCAGCAGTTACCCGACTACAAACAATGAGCAGTTCTTC.

This clonotype showed up many times. The chain joins TRBV7-2 to TRBJ1-1; D is ambiguous. The V gene lost 7 bases and the J gene lost 3 bases, with 15 bases spanning the gap. The CDR3 has 14 residues. CDR1 and CDR2 (germline): SGHTA, FQGNSA. As DNA, the CDR3 is TGTGCCAGCACCTGGAGGCGTACTGACACTGAAGCTTTCTTT. As protein: CASTWRRTDTEAFF.

A few counts support this clonotype. The chain is built from TRBV20-1 and TRBJ2-1; no reliable D call. Trimming removed 1 base at V and 8 bases at J, with 9 bases between. Looked up from germline, CDR1 is DFQATT and CDR2 is SNEGSKA (reference sequence). This CDR3 contains 12 residues. The CDR3 region is CSARGDFDEQFF. The CDR3 bases are TGCAGTGCTAGAGGGGATTTCGATGAGCAGTTCTTC.

This clonotype was detected ten times or more. The rearrangement joins TRBV7-6 to TRBJ2-3, with no clear D. V was cut by 0 bases and J by 6 bases, with 4 bases left in between. Per the germline V gene, CDR1 is SGHVS and CDR2 is FNYEAQ. The CDR3 is 12 amino acids. CDR3 DNA sequence: TGTGCCAGCAGCTTAGCTTTGGATACGCAGTATTTT. It codes for CASSLALDTQYF.

The chain has TRBV30 and TRBJ2-7, with D perhaps TRBD2 (5 bases). Germline loops: CDR1 GTSNPN, CDR2 SVGIG (reference sequence). This CDR3 spans 12 amino acids. V lost 0 bases, J lost 4 bases, and 7 bases lay in between. CDR3 loop: CAWSVRGYEQYF. DNA for the CDR3: TGTGCCTGGAGTGTACGGGGATACGAGCAGTACTTC.

A few counts support this clonotype. This chain links TRBV11-3 with TRBJ2-7; no clear D. Trimming removed 5 bases from V and 2 bases from J, with 16 bases in between. From germline, CDR1 is SGHNT and CDR2 YENEEA. The CDR3 is 15 residues long. CDR3: CASSPGPLKTYEQYF. The CDR3 DNA sequence: TGTGCCAGCAGCCCTGGCCCTTTAAAGACCTACGAGCAGTACTTC.

This clonotype was recorded many times. The chain combines TRBV28 with TRBJ1-1; 10 bases line up with TRBD1. This CDR3 is built from 16 residues. J lost 5 bases, V lost 2 bases, and 8 bases had no gene match. Germline V gene sequence: CDR1 MDHEN, CDR2 SYDVKM. The CDR3 nucleotides read TGTGCCAGCAGTTTAGGGGACCGGACAGGGGGGACTGAAGCTTTCTTT. It encodes CASSLGDRTGGTEAFF.

This clonotype was observed many times. CDR3 loop: CAIRQGDTEAFF. CDR3 nucleotide sequence: TGTGCCATCAGACAGGGGGACACTGAAGCTTTCTTT. This sequence joins TRBV10-3 and TRBJ1-1; 8 bases agree with TRBD1. Looked up from germline, CDR1 is ENHRY and CDR2 is SYGVKD. The ends lost 6 bases at V and 3 bases at J; junction bases unmatched: 0. The CDR3 runs 12 residues.

This clonotype was counted at least ten times. CDR3 in amino acids: CASSLGGARNEQFF. The CDR3 region has the DNA TGTGCCAGCAGCTTAGGGGGGGCGCGGAATGAGCAGTTCTTC. The chain uses TRBV7-2 and TRBJ2-1; either TRBD1 or TRBD2 may supply D (6 bases each). CDR1 is SGHTA and CDR2 is FQGNSA in the germline V gene. The CDR3 loop spans 14 amino acids. Trimming removed 1 base at V and 7 bases at J, with 11 bases between.

This clonotype was seen ten or more times. Written as DNA, the CDR3 is TGTGCCAGCAGTACTGTCGGGTCAGGGACCCAGTACTTC. It encodes CASSTVGSGTQYF. The J gene is TRBJ2-5, the V gene TRBV12-3 or TRBV12-4; D uncertain. This CDR3 comprises 13 residues. Trimming cost V 5 bases and J 7 bases, with 14 bases left between them.

This clonotype has ten or more counts. The V and J genes are TRBV11-2 and TRBJ1-1; D remains unclear. This CDR3 region has 13 residues. Trimming shortened V by 8 bases and J by 1 base, and 11 bases separated the two germline ends. Germline CDR1 is SGHAT and CDR2 is FQNNGV. In DNA, the CDR3 is TGTGCCAGCCGCCCCCCCCAGAACACTGAAGCTTTCTTT. Translated, it gives CASRPPQNTEAFF.

This clonotype was recorded many times. The chain links TRBV7-2 to TRBJ2-7; D possibly corresponds to TRBD2 (7 bases). From germline, CDR1 is SGHTA and CDR2 FQGNSA. The CDR3 extends over 15 amino acids. Deletions cut 5 bases from V and 2 bases from J, with 16 bases between. The CDR3 reads CASSLYHGGPYEQYF. The CDR3 coding sequence is TGTGCCAGCAGCCTGTACCACGGGGGGCCCTACGAGCAGTACTTC.

This clonotype was picked up many times. This sequence joins TRBV7-3 and TRBJ2-3; D is ambiguous. The CDR3 is 15 amino acids. V gave up 5 bases and J gave up 1 base, with 13 bases separating them. Germline CDR1 is SGHTA and CDR2 is FQGTGA. In nucleotides, the CDR3 is TGTGCCAGCAGCCGGACGGCGGAACGCACAGATACGCAGTATTTT. It translates to CASSRTAERTDTQYF. Using reference TRBV7-3 and TRBJ2-3 for the parts outside the CDR3, the full variable domain is GAGVSQTPSNKVTEKGKYVELRCDPISGHTALYWYRQSLGQGPEFLIYFQGTGAADDSGLPNDRFFAVRPEGSVSTLKIQRTERGDSAVYLCASSRTAERTDTQYFGPGTRLTVL.

This clonotype was seen at least ten times. The chain links TRBV6-1 to TRBJ1-5; D is uncertain. Germline V gene lookup returns CDR1 MNHNS and CDR2 SASEGT. This CDR3 has 13 residues. Trimming removed 8 bases at V and 0 bases at J, with 8 bases between. CDR3 DNA sequence: TGTGCCAGCCGGCAGGATAGCAATCAGCCCCAGCATTTT. Protein product: CASRQDSNQPQHF.

This clonotype was recorded at least ten times. The chain joins TRBV7-2 to TRBJ2-3; D call uncertain. This CDR3 spans 11 amino acids. Per the germline V gene, CDR1 is SGHTA and CDR2 is FQGNSA. V was clipped by 8 bases and J by 6 bases, with 9 bases between them. The CDR3 nucleotides read TGTGCCAGCCGACAAGGGGATACGCAGTATTTT. As protein: CASRQGDTQYF.

V is TRBV9 and J is TRBJ2-1; unclear D gene. Trimming took 3 bases from V and 6 from J, leaving 13 bases between them. The CDR3 totals 14 residues. Per germline, CDR1 SGDLS and CDR2 YYNGEE. The CDR3 spells CASSARPPSNEQFF. The DNA for the CDR3 is TGTGCCAGCAGCGCAAGACCCCCCTCCAATGAGCAGTTCTTC. The full variable domain, in which reference TRBV9 and TRBJ2-1 provide the parts outside the CDR3, is DSGVTQTPKHLITATGQRVTLRCSPRSGDLSVYWYQQSLDQGLQFLIQYYNGEERAKGNILERFSAQQFPDLHSELNLSSLELGDSALYFCASSARPPSNEQFFGPGTRLTVL.

In its sample, this clonotype was seen many times. V is TRBV12-5 and J is TRBJ1-1; TRBD1 is a possible D gene (5 bases). The V gene lost 0 bases and the J gene lost 5 bases, with 16 bases spanning the gap. Looked up from germline, CDR1 is LGHNT and CDR2 is FRNRAP. The CDR3 covers 16 residues. This CDR3 is CASGLVLNLRETEAFF. The CDR3 region has the DNA TGTGCTAGTGGTTTGGTACTGAATCTCAGGGAGACTGAAGCTTTCTTT.

In this sample, this clonotype turned up many times. The J gene is TRBJ1-1, the V gene TRBV7-9; 7 bases match TRBD1. With 11 bases clipped from V and 4 bases from J, the junction kept 10 bases outside the gene matches. The CDR3 contains 13 residues. Germline lookup yields CDR1 SEHNR and CDR2 FQNEAQ (reference sequence). CDR3 nucleotides: TGTGCCTGCCGGGACAGACGGGGCACTGAAGCTTTCTTT. As protein: CACRDRRGTEAFF.

This clonotype was detected many times. V gene TRBV7-8 combines with J gene TRBJ2-3; a possible D gene is TRBD2 (6 bases). CDR1 is SGHVS and CDR2 is FQNEAQ in the germline V gene. V lost 6 bases and J 2 bases, leaving 18 bases between the germline ends. This CDR3 spans 16 amino acids. This CDR3 is CASSIGGVAFTDTQYF. CDR3 sequence (DNA): TGTGCCAGCAGTATAGGAGGGGTGGCGTTCACAGATACGCAGTATTTT.

At least ten counts were recorded for this clonotype. The gene calls are TRBV7-9 and TRBJ2-7; 7 bases line up with TRBD1. V shed 7 bases and J 6 bases; nucleotides not matched to a gene: 9. This CDR3 region has 13 residues. Germline assignment: CDR1 SEHNR and CDR2 FQNEAQ (reference sequence). In DNA form, the CDR3 reads TGTGCCAGCACCGACAGGGTAGCCCGCGAGCAGTACTTC. Its protein product is CASTDRVAREQYF.

This clonotype was seen more than once but under ten times. This rearrangement joins TRBV28 to TRBJ1-1; 7 bases align to TRBD1. Trimming took 6 bases from V and 3 from J; bases not matched to a gene: 13. The germline V gene encodes CDR1 MDHEN and CDR2 SYDVKM. The CDR3 covers 16 residues. DNA for the CDR3: TGTGCCAGCAGGGATTTAGGGGGCACGGGAGACACTGAAGCTTTCTTT. Translating gives CASRDLGGTGDTEAFF.

This clonotype was seen ten or more times. The chain has TRBV7-2 and TRBJ2-6; the D gene is possibly TRBD2 (5 bases). The germline CDR1 and CDR2 sequences are SGHTA and FQGNSA. Trimming took off 1 base at V and 4 bases at J, with 17 bases between the two ends. The CDR3 spans 18 residues. CDR3 in DNA: TGTGCCAGCAGCTTAGGTCGCTATCGGGGAGCCGGGGCCAACGTCCTGACTTTC. Protein: CASSLGRYRGAGANVLTF.